This TCR beta chain was sequenced in a study of blood T cell repertoires in COVID-19. About the research overall: The United States, Italy and Spain were the sources of the acute and convalescent COVID-19 samples. T cells, B-cell-depleted T cells, or PBMCs provided the cDNA or gDNA that served as material.

In the authors' methods: Amplification of reference gene primers was used by the study to estimate nucleated cell counts. The repertoire was sequenced with immunoSEQ multiplex PCR; TCRdb's copy has only in-frame clones and lacks some. V and J calls and clone size follow that table, whereas D and trimming were derived from the DNA. The sample lists 250,000 to 350,000 clones, roughly four fifths seen once, with approximately 14% in the top ten. Looked up from germline, CDR1 is MNHNY and CDR2 is SVGAGI (reference sequence). The germline V and J ends were trimmed by 6 bases and 5 bases, with 10 bases remaining between them. The CDR3 consists of 12 residues.

The J gene is TRBJ1-2, the V gene TRBV6-6; TRBD1 might be the D (5 bases). The sample taken for sequencing was peripheral blood. The clonotype comes from a person between 70 and 80 years old with COVID-19, enrolled during active disease. The CDR3 region has the DNA TGTGCCAGCAGCAGAGACAGTTATGGCTACACCTTC. Translated, it gives CASSRDSYGYTF.